The 27 T cell receptor beta chains listed next were all sequenced from one sample in a study of blood T cell repertoires in COVID-19. Repertoires were generated with immunoSEQ multiplex PCR, while TCRdb's copy carries only in-frame clones and drops some. In the table there are about 330,000 clones, more than 80% of which are singletons. The sequenced sample was peripheral blood. All receptors derive from a young man who had recovered from COVID-19.

On this clone: Other DNA sequences in the sample encode the same CDR3. The chain carries TRBV5-1 and TRBJ2-1; weak D call: TRBD1 (7 bases). Trimming cost V 0 bases and J 2 bases, with 12 bases left between them. CDR1 and CDR2 (germline): SGHRS, YFSETQ. CDR3 length equals 16 residues. CDR3 in amino acids: CASSLDRGTAYNEQFF. In nucleotides, the CDR3 is TGCGCCAGCAGCTTGGATCGGGGGACAGCCTACAATGAGCAGTTCTTC.

The V call is TRBV15, the J call TRBJ2-2, with TRBD2 identical over 7 bases. CDR1 is LNHNV and CDR2 is YYDKDF in the germline V gene (reference sequence). V dropped 5 bases and J dropped 2; count of bases not matched to a gene: 23. The length of the CDR3 is 21 residues. CDR3 region: CATSRGFGQRDFSVNTGELFF. In DNA form, the CDR3 reads TGTGCCACCAGCCGCGGGTTTGGCCAGCGGGACTTCTCAGTAAACACCGGGGAGCTGTTTTTT. The full variable domain, with the rest looked up from reference TRBV15 and TRBJ2-2, is DAMVIQNPRYQVTQFGKPVTLSCSQTLNHNVMYWYQQKSSQAPKLLFHYYDKDFNNEADTPDNFQSRRPNTSFCFLDIRSPGLGDTAMYLCATSRGFGQRDFSVNTGELFFGEGSRLTVL.

The V gene is TRBV6-5, the J gene TRBJ2-7; 8 bases line up with TRBD2. V lost 7 bases, J lost 3 bases, and 8 bases stayed unmatched. CDR1 and CDR2 from the germline V gene are MNHEY and SVGAGI. The CDR3 loop spans 14 amino acids. CDR3 nucleotide sequence: TGTGCCAGCACACCCAGCGGGAGTTTCTACGAGCAGTACTTC. Translation: CASTPSGSFYEQYF.

CDR3 sequence: CASSAPIGGVNGGNYGYTF. Written as DNA, the CDR3 is TGTGCCAGCAGCGCCCCAATAGGGGGGGTTAATGGAGGTAACTATGGCTACACCTTC. This rearrangement joins TRBV9 to TRBJ1-2; D is possibly TRBD1 (6 bases). The CDR3 has 19 amino acids. Germline V gene data show CDR1 as SGDLS and CDR2 as YYNGEE. Trimming left V 3 bases short and J 1 base short, with 25 bases between.

This clone was counted once. CDR3 bases: TGTGCCAGTAGCACAACCGGGACTAGCGGGAGGGCCCTCGGGGGAGATACGCAGTATTTT. Protein product: CASSTTGTSGRALGGDTQYF. The chain recombines TRBV19 with TRBJ2-3, with 16 bases matching TRBD2. The CDR3 sequence is 20 residues long. The germline CDR1 and CDR2 sequences are LNHDA and SQIVND (reference sequence). The trim removed 6 bases at V and 5 bases at J, leaving 17 bases unmatched.

A single count supports this clone. This chain joins TRBV9 and TRBJ1-1, with TRBD1 matching 9 bases. The CDR3 runs to 16 residues. The V segment lost 3 bases and the J segment 1 base; nucleotides outside the gene matches: 7. Germline V gives CDR1 SGDLS, CDR2 YYNGEE. The CDR3 protein is CASSATGGAENTEAFF. The CDR3, as DNA: TGTGCCAGCAGCGCTACAGGGGGCGCGGAGAACACTGAAGCTTTCTTT.

This clone was picked up a small number of times. The chain joins TRBV5-4 to TRBJ1-2; D unclear. Between the trimmed V and J ends, which lost 0 bases and 7 bases, there was a span of 4 bases. Per the germline V gene, CDR1 is SGHNT and CDR2 is YYREEE (reference sequence). The CDR3 has 11 amino acids. CDR3 bases: TGTGCCAGCAGCTTGGGAGCTGGCTACACCTTC. Protein product: CASSLGAGYTF. The full variable domain, its missing parts supplied by reference TRBV5-4 and TRBJ1-2, is ETGVTQSPTHLIKTRGQQVTLRCSSQSGHNTVSWYQQALGQGPQFIFQYYREEENGRGNFPPRFSGLQFPNYSSELNVNALELDDSALYLCASSLGAGYTFGSGTRLTVV.

The rearrangement uses TRBV18 and TRBJ2-7; weak D call: TRBD2 (6 bases). Between the trimmed V and J ends, which lost 0 bases and 0 bases, there was a span of 15 bases. The CDR3 totals 17 residues. From germline, CDR1 is KGHSH and CDR2 LQKENI. This CDR3 is CASSPPLGGVLSYEQYF. As DNA, the CDR3 is TGTGCCAGCTCACCACCGCTAGGAGGGGTACTCTCCTACGAGCAGTACTTC.

The V and J genes are TRBV4-1 and TRBJ2-3, with 11 bases that match TRBD2. The CDR3 contains 15 residues. The ends lost 3 bases at V and 6 bases at J; junction bases unmatched: 5. Germline CDR1 and CDR2: MGHRA and YSYEKL. The CDR3 spells CASSHLAGGGDTQYF. The CDR3 DNA follows: TGCGCCAGCAGCCACCTAGCGGGAGGCGGGGATACGCAGTATTTT.

The rearrangement uses TRBV4-1 and TRBJ2-7, with 9 bases that match TRBD1. Looked up from germline, CDR1 is MGHRA and CDR2 is YSYEKL. The ends lost 0 bases at V and 4 bases at J; junction bases unmatched: 7. The CDR3 has 16 residues. CDR3 protein: CASSQDVGTGIYEQYF. Here the CDR3 DNA reads TGCGCCAGCAGCCAAGACGTGGGGACAGGGATTTACGAGCAGTACTTC.

This clone was picked up one time. The chain carries TRBV19 and TRBJ1-5, with TRBD1 matching 8 bases. The germline V gene encodes CDR1 LNHDA and CDR2 SQIVND (reference sequence). This CDR3 has 14 residues. After removal of 5 bases from V and 7 bases from J, the junction contained 7 bases not matched to a gene. The CDR3 nucleotides are TGTGCCAGTAGTCCGGACAGGGATAGACAGCCCCAGCATTTT. Its translation: CASSPDRDRQPQHF.

The chain employs TRBV19 and TRBJ2-3; D possibly corresponds to TRBD2 (6 bases). The CDR3 is 15 residues long. The V gene lost 4 bases and the J gene lost 2 bases, with 13 bases spanning the gap. Germline lookup yields CDR1 LNHDA and CDR2 SQIVND (reference sequence). CDR3 region: CASSTTGLLTDTQYF. The CDR3 nucleotides read TGTGCCAGTAGTACCACGGGACTTCTCACAGATACGCAGTATTTT.

The chain has TRBV11-2 and TRBJ2-3; D not certain. The CDR3 totals 13 residues. Germline values: CDR1 SGHAT, CDR2 FQNNGV. V shed 1 base and J shed 5 bases, with 7 bases lying between them. CDR3 protein: CASSLGERDTQYF. The CDR3 DNA is TGTGCCAGCAGCTTAGGTGAGAGAGATACGCAGTATTTT.

CDR3 region: CASRRRTGAPTDTQYF. In DNA, the CDR3 is TGCGCCAGCAGGCGGCGCACAGGGGCTCCCACAGATACGCAGTATTTT. The chain is built from TRBV5-1 and TRBJ2-3; the match to TRBD1 covers 7 bases. J lost 2 bases, V lost 5 bases, and 11 bases had no gene match. Germline V gene sequence: CDR1 SGHRS, CDR2 YFSETQ. The CDR3 spans 16 residues.

This clone appeared many times. CDR3 DNA: TGCGCCAGCAGTGAGTTCACAGGGGGCACTGAAGCTTTCTTT. It codes for CASSEFTGGTEAFF. V gene TRBV10-2 combines with J gene TRBJ1-1, with TRBD1 matching over 8 bases. This CDR3 spans 14 amino acids. Germline V gene lookup returns CDR1 WSHSY and CDR2 SAAADI. V lost 1 base and J lost 4; bases outside the gene matches: 2.

The rearrangement links TRBV10-1 to TRBJ1-4; tentatively, D is TRBD1 (5 bases). The V end was cut by 6 bases, the J end by 8 bases, with 13 bases between. This CDR3 is 13 amino acids long. CDR1 WNHNN and CDR2 SYGVQD come from the germline V gene (reference sequence). The CDR3: CASSEGVSEKLFF. DNA for the CDR3: TGCGCCAGCAGCGAAGGGGTTAGCGAAAAACTGTTTTTT.

The chain recombines TRBV6-2 or TRBV6-3 with TRBJ1-5; D perhaps matches TRBD1 (5 bases). The CDR3 loop spans 15 amino acids. Germline V lookup: CDR1 MNHEY, CDR2 SVGEGT. The V end lost 2 bases, the J end lost 7 bases, and 15 bases lay between the germline ends. Written as DNA, the CDR3 is TGTGCCAGCAGTTACGGCAGGGCCTTTGGGCAGCCCCAGCATTTT. Amino acid sequence: CASSYGRAFGQPQHF.

This clone was observed a few times. The V call is TRBV29-1, the J call TRBJ2-5; TRBD1 might be the D (5 bases). The CDR3 sequence is 13 residues long. Per germline, CDR1 SQVTM and CDR2 ANQGSEA. V was trimmed by 2 bases and J by 5 bases, leaving 12 bases between them. This CDR3 is CSVEMVGRETQYF. DNA of the CDR3: TGCAGCGTTGAAATGGTGGGGCGGGAGACCCAGTACTTC. The full variable domain, in which reference TRBV29-1 and TRBJ2-5 provide the parts outside the CDR3, is SAVISQKPSRDICQRGTSLTIQCQVDSQVTMMFWYRQQPGQSLTLIATANQGSEATYESGFVIDKFPISRPNLTFSTLTVSNMSPEDSSIYLCSVEMVGRETQYFGPGTRLLVL.

The chain has TRBV12-3 or TRBV12-4 and TRBJ2-7, with D possibly being TRBD1 (5 bases). Trimming cost V 4 bases and J 7 bases, with 8 bases left between them. CDR3 length: 11 amino acids. The CDR3 bases are TGTGCCAGCAGTTCTTGGACAGAGCAGTACTTC. It specifies CASSSWTEQYF.

The chain uses TRBV27 and TRBJ1-4, with 9 bases that match TRBD1. The CDR3 covers 15 residues. V was clipped by 5 bases and J by 8 bases; unmatched bases: 9. In germline, CDR1 is MNHEY, CDR2 SMNVEV (reference sequence). Here the CDR3 reads CASSPPRQGGEKLFF. CDR3 nucleotides: TGTGCCAGCAGTCCTCCACGACAGGGGGGGGAAAAACTGTTTTTT.

This chain uses TRBV7-6 with TRBJ2-7, with D possibly being TRBD1 (5 bases). Germline V gene lookup returns CDR1 SGHVS and CDR2 FNYEAQ. The CDR3 covers 15 residues. Trimming pared 5 bases from V and 4 bases from J, leaving 18 bases between. The DNA of the CDR3 is TGTGCCAGCAGCCCAGAGATCGGCCAGGGTTACGAGCAGTACTTC. The encoded protein is CASSPEIGQGYEQYF.

This chain connects TRBV19 to TRBJ1-1; weak D call: TRBD1 (5 bases). Germline values: CDR1 LNHDA, CDR2 SQIVND (reference sequence). Trimming took 6 bases from V and 4 from J, leaving 12 bases between them. The CDR3 extends over 13 amino acids. The CDR3 is CASSPGGGTEAFF. Here the CDR3 DNA reads TGTGCCAGTAGCCCCGGGGGAGGCACTGAAGCTTTCTTT.

The chain employs TRBV27 and TRBJ1-5, with unresolved D. The CDR3 loop spans 15 amino acids. Germline CDR1 is MNHEY and CDR2 is SMNVEV (reference sequence). Trimming pared 3 bases from V and 4 bases from J, leaving 13 bases between. CDR3: CASSLGSPGNQPQHF. The CDR3 DNA sequence: TGTGCCAGCAGTTTGGGCAGCCCTGGAAATCAGCCCCAGCATTTT.

This chain uses TRBV6-5 with TRBJ1-1; D possibly corresponds to TRBD1 (5 bases). This CDR3 has 13 residues. Trimming left V 2 bases short and J 3 bases short, with 7 bases between. Germline lookup yields CDR1 MNHEY and CDR2 SVGAGI. CDR3 residues: CASSYGGYTEAFF. CDR3 nucleotide sequence: TGTGCCAGCAGTTACGGGGGGTACACTGAAGCTTTCTTT.

This chain connects TRBV13 to TRBJ1-1, with D possibly being TRBD1 (5 bases). V lost 0 bases and J 1 base, leaving 15 bases between the germline ends. This CDR3 spans 17 amino acids. Germline V gene lookup returns CDR1 PRHDT and CDR2 FYEKMQ (reference sequence). CDR3 amino acids: CASSLGQGLGTNTEAFF. In DNA, the CDR3 is TGTGCCAGCAGCTTAGGCCAGGGTTTGGGTACGAACACTGAAGCTTTCTTT.

V is TRBV2 and J is TRBJ1-2, with D possibly being TRBD1 (5 bases). The CDR3 is made up of 13 amino acids. Germline V gives CDR1 SNHLY, CDR2 FYNNEI. V lost 11 bases, J lost 4 bases, and 17 bases lay in between. CDR3 protein: CARVEGRAYGYTF. DNA for the CDR3: TGTGCCCGGGTGGAGGGCAGGGCCTATGGCTACACCTTC.

The chain is built from TRBV4-2 and TRBJ2-2; 8 bases align to TRBD1. Germline CDR1 LGHNA, CDR2 YNFKEQ. The CDR3 runs to 16 residues. V was pared by 0 bases and J by 7 bases, with 7 bases of the junction left unmatched. In DNA, the CDR3 is TGTGCCAGCAGCCAAGATAGGCAGGGGGCGGACGGGGAGCTGTTTTTT. Amino acids: CASSQDRQGADGELFF.